This note documents a single T cell receptor beta chain sequence. This clonotype was seen more than once but under ten times. Its antigen is not yet known. Per-base qualities were not stored, and no clone one base away is much larger. TCR cDNA was synthesized by 5'RACE template switching, which introduced a universal primer site and unique molecular identifiers. Priming for cDNA synthesis came from both the TCR alpha and TCR beta constant segments. Library amplification involved two PCR steps, and the second step added sample barcodes and sequencing adapters. Sequencing of the libraries was done on either Illumina HiSeq 2500 (2x100 bp) or NovaSeq (2x150 bp). The original methods were these. MIGEC handled demultiplexing of reads and collapsing into UMI consensus sequences, while MiXCR performed V(D)J alignment. Using edgeR on replicate PBMC samples, clonotypes were called vaccine-responding if FDR was below 0.01 and the log2 fold change was above 5 up to day 15. Bulk clonotypes were assigned CD4 or CD8 identity according to which sequenced CD4 or CD8 repertoire held them at higher abundance. TCRdb's own reprocessing of the public reads used fastp at Q25 and MiXCR and kept productive beta chains. Every entry covers one CDR3 protein and lists the most common genes and DNA from its rows. It is TCRdb's table, rather than the study itself, that gives the V and J calls and clone size. Within this sample are around 230,000 distinct CDR3 sequences, with around 6.7% of them counted one time only. In total, the top ten clones hold 1.1% of the sample.

The source of the sample is a study of T cells after yellow fever vaccination (dated by TCRdb to between 2017 and 2020). The study in broad terms: The SMART-Seq v4 Ultra Low Input RNA kit was used to prepare libraries from fractions with low cell numbers. To follow T-cell clones before and after both primary and booster YFV17D yellow fever vaccination, bulk TCR alpha and beta repertoires underwent longitudinal sequencing. Two healthy male donors made up the cohort, one aged 18 to 30 years and the other aged 30 to 40 years. Blood samples were taken at several timepoints before and after primary and secondary immunization, and bulk PBMC replicates and cell subsets were isolated.

V gives up 6 bases and J gives up 7 bases, and the segment between their germline ends measures 15 bases. For CDR1 and CDR2, the germline V gene (reference sequence) lists DFQATT and SNEGSKA. The CDR3 numbers 12 residues from cysteine through phenylalanine. The only DNA kept is the CDR3, 36 bases in frame from the first base. Study-wide findings and limitations: The secondary T-cell response was weaker than the primary response but faster, peaking on day 5 instead of day 15. A small fraction of clonotypes appeared in both the CD4 and CD8 compartments, likely as a result of convergent recombination. Because abundant contaminating clonotypes from the bulk population could be contained in FACS-sorted repertoires, computational filtering was required. After the booster, most clones that had expanded after primary vaccination were detected again (roughly 96% of CD4 and around nine tenths of CD8), suggesting broad maintenance of memory. The study included only a couple of donors, which limits how far the findings can be generalized.

In the paper's terms, the treatment or condition label means: live attenuated yellow fever vaccine strain. A standard Ficoll-Paque protocol was used to isolate PBMCs from peripheral blood. CD4 and CD8 T-cell fractions were isolated with Dynabeads CD4 and CD8 positive selection kits. RNA was extracted with TriZol from bulk PBMCs, CD4 and CD8 fractions, and dextramer-positive and dextramer-negative fractions. The chain links TRBV20-1 with TRBJ1-2, with no confidently assigned D gene. This receptor was taken from a man aged 25-40 years who received the YFV17D yellow fever vaccine. The sequenced sample was CD4+ T cells sorted from PBMCs, obtained on the day of the yellow fever booster vaccination. The CDR3: CSALDLAGGYTF. In nucleotide form, the sequence is TGCAGTGCACTCGACTTGGCTGGTGGCTACACCTTC.